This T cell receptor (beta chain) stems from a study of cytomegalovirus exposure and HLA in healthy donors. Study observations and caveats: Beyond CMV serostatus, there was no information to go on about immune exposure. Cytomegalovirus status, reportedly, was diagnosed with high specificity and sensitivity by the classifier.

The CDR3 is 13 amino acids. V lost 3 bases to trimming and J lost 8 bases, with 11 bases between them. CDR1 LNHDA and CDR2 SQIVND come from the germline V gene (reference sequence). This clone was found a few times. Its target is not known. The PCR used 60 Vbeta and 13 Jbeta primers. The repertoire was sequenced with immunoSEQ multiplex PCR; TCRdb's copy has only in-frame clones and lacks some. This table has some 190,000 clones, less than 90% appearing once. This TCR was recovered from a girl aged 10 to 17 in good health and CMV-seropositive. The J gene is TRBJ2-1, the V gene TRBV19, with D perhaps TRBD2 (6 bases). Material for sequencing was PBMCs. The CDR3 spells CASSMGGRDEQFF. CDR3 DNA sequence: TGTGCCAGTAGTATGGGGGGACGTGATGAGCAGTTCTTC.